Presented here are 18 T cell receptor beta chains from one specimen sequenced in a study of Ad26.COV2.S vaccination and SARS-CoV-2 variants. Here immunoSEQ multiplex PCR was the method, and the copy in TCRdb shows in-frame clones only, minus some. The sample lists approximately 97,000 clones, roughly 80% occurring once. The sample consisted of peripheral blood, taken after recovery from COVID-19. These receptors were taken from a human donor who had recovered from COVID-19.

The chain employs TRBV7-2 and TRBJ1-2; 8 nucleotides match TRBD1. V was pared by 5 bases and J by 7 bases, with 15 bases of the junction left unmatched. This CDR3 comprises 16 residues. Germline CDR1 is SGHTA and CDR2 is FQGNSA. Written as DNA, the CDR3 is TGTGCCAGCAGCCCGTTATCCCGGACAGGGATAAGTGGCTACACCTTC. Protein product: CASSPLSRTGISGYTF.

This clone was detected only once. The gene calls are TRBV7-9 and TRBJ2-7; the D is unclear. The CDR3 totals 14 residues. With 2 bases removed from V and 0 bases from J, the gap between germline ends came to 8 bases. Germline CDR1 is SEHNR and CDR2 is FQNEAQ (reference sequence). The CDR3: CASSLTGPSYEQYF. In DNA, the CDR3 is TGTGCCAGCAGCTTAACCGGACCCTCCTACGAGCAGTACTTC.

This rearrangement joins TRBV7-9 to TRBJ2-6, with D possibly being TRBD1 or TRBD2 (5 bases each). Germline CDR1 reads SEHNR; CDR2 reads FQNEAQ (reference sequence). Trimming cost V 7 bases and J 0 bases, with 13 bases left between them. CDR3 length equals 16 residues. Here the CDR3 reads CASNSGASSGANVLTF. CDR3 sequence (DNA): TGTGCCAGCAACTCCGGGGCAAGCTCTGGGGCCAACGTCCTGACTTTC.

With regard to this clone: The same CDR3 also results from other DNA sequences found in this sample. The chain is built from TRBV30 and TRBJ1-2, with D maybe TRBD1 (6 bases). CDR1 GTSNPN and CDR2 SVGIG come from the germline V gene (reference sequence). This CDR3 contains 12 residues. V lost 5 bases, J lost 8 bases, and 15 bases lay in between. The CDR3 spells CAWRGGARGYTF. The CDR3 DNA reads TGTGCCTGGCGAGGGGGGGCTCGGGGCTACACCTTC.

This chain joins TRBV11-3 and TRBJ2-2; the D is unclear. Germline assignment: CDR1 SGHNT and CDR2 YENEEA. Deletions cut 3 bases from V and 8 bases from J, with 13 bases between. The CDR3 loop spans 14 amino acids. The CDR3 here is CASSFGVVGGELFF. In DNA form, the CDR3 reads TGTGCCAGCAGCTTCGGAGTGGTGGGAGGGGAGCTGTTTTTT.

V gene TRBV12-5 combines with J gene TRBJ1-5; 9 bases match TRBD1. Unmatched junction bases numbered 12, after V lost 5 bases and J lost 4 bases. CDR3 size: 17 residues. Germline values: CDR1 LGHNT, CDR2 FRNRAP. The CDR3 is CASGGTVGQGGNQPQHF. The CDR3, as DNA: TGTGCTAGTGGTGGGACGGTGGGACAGGGCGGTAATCAGCCCCAGCATTTT.

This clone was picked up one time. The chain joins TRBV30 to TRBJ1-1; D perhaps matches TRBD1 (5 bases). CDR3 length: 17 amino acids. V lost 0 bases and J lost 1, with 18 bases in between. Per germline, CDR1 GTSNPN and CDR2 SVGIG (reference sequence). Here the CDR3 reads CAWSVRRQAGRNTEAFF. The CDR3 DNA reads TGTGCCTGGAGTGTACGACGTCAGGCAGGGAGGAACACTGAAGCTTTCTTT.

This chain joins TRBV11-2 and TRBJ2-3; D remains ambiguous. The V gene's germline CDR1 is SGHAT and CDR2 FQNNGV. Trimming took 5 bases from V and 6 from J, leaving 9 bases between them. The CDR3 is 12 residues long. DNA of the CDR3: TGTGCCAGCAGCCGGTCTCCTGATACGCAGTATTTT. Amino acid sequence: CASSRSPDTQYF.

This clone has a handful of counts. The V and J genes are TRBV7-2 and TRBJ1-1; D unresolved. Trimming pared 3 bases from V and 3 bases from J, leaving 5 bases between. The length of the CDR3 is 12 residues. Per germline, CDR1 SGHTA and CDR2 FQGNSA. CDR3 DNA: TGTGCCAGCAGCTTTCGACACACTGAAGCTTTCTTT. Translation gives CASSFRHTEAFF.

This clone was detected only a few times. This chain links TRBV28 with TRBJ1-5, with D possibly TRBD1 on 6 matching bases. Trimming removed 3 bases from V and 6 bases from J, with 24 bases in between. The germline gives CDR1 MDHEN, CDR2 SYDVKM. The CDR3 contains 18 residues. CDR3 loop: CASSLRYWSVGAAQPQHF. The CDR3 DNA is TGTGCCAGCAGTTTGCGTTATTGGTCTGTGGGGGCGGCTCAGCCCCAGCATTTT. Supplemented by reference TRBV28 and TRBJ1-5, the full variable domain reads DVKVTQSSRYLVKRTGEKVFLECVQDMDHENMFWYRQDPGLGLRLIYFSYDVKMKEKGDIPEGYSVSREKKERFSLILESASTNQTSMYLCASSLRYWSVGAAQPQHFGDGTRLSIL.

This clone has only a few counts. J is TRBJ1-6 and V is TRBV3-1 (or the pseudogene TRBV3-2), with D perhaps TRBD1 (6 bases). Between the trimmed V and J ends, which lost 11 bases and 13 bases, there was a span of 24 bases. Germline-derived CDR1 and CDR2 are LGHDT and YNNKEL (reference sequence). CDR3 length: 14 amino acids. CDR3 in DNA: TGTGCCCGACCAGGGGCTCGTGCGGAGGTGCCCCTCCACTTT. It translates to CARPGARAEVPLHF.

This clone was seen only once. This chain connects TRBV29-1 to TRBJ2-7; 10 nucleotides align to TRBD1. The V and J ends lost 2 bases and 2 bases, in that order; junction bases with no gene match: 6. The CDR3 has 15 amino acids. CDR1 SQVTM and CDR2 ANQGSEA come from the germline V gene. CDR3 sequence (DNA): TGCAGCGTTGAACTGGGACAGGGGTCGGCCTACGAGCAGTACTTC. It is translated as CSVELGQGSAYEQYF.

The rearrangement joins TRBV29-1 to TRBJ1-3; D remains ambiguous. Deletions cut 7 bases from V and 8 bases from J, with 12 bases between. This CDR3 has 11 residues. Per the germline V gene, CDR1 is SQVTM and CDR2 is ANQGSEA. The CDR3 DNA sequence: TGCAGCGCCCGATACAGCTACACCATATATTTT. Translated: CSARYSYTIYF.

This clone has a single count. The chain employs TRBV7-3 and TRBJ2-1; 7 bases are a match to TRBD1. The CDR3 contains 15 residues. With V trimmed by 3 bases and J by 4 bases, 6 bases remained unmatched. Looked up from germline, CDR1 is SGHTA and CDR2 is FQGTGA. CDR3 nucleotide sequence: TGTGCCAGCAGCTTTGGGCAGGGGGAATACAATGAGCAGTTCTTC. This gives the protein CASSFGQGEYNEQFF.

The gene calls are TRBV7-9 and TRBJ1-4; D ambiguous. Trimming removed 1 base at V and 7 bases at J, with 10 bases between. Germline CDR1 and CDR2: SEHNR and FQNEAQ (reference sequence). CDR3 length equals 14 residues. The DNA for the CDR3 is TGTGCCAGCAGCTTAGTTACTCTCTCTGAAAAACTGTTTTTT. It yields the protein CASSLVTLSEKLFF.

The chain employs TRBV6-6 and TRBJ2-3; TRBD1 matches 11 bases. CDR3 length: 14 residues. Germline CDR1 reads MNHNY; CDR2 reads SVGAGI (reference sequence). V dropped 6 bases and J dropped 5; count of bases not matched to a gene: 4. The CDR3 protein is CASSRGQGVDTQYF. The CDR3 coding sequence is TGTGCCAGCAGCCGGGGACAGGGGGTAGATACGCAGTATTTT.

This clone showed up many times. The CDR3 region has the DNA TGTGCCAGCAGTCGACAGGTGTTAGGTTCACCCCTCCACTTT. Residues: CASSRQVLGSPLHF. This chain links TRBV6-5 with TRBJ1-6, with a tentative D call TRBD1 (6 bases). With 5 bases removed from V and 9 bases from J, the gap between germline ends came to 14 bases. This CDR3 comprises 14 residues. Looked up from germline, CDR1 is MNHEY and CDR2 is SVGAGI.

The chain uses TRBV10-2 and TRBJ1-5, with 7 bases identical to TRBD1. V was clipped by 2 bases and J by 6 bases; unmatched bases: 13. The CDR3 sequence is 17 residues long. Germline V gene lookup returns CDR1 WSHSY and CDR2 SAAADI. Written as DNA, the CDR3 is TGCGCCAGCAGTGAGGGACAGGTCCGCTATTTGGGTCAGCCCCAGCATTTT. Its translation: CASSEGQVRYLGQPQHF.